This T cell receptor beta chain was recovered during a study of control samples from healthy donors and cancer patients. Germline CDR1 is LNHDA and CDR2 is SQIVND (reference sequence). This CDR3 comprises 14 residues. The ends lost 5 bases at V and 7 bases at J; junction bases unmatched: 6. The assay was immunoSEQ multiplex PCR, and TCRdb's table has in-frame clones only and misses some. The profile covers 60,000 or so clones, with 88% appearing a single time and approximately 3.8% taken by the ten largest. The specimen sequenced was blood. The TCR sequence derives from a man aged 45 to 65 in good health. This chain connects TRBV19 to TRBJ2-1; 9 nucleotides agree with TRBD2. Written as DNA, the CDR3 is TGTGCCAGTAGTGAAGCGGGAGGAAGGAATGAGCAGTTCTTC. Protein product: CASSEAGGRNEQFF.